The following is a T cell receptor beta chain sequence with its context. What it binds is unknown. This CDR3 comprises 11 residues. V was cut by 7 bases and J by 3 bases, with 7 bases left in between. The V gene's germline CDR1 is MNHEY and CDR2 SVGAGI. Primers included in the PCR were 60 Vbeta and 13 Jbeta primers. This table comes from immunoSEQ multiplex PCR, and its TCRdb copy is limited to in-frame clones, with some not included. The profile covers 150,000 to 200,000 clones, with 65% to 90% appearing a single time and roughly 6.3% taken by the ten largest. Healthy bone marrow donors made up the donor group. The data belong to a study of cytomegalovirus exposure and HLA in healthy donors. Whole-study results and caveats: As a later analysis showed, a missense DCLRE1C variant was linked to trimming of TCR beta V- and J-genes. Researchers counted roughly 150 TCR beta chains as cytomegalovirus-associated.

This TCR came from a middle-aged man in good health and CMV-seropositive. Source material: PBMCs. The gene calls are TRBV6-5 and TRBJ2-7, with D tentatively TRBD1 (5 bases). The CDR3 sequence is CASKGLYEQYF. The CDR3 DNA reads as TGTGCCAGCAAGGGGCTCTACGAGCAGTACTTC.